One and the same sample provided the 15 T cell receptor beta chains below, sequenced in a study of blood T cell repertoires in COVID-19. Profiling relied on immunoSEQ multiplex PCR, and the TCRdb table lists in-frame clones only, not all of them. Here the sample spans around 150,000 clones, roughly 80% being singletons. What was sequenced was peripheral blood. All receptors derive from a man aged 55 to 70 with acute or convalescent COVID-19.

V is TRBV9 and J is TRBJ2-3; 7 bases map to TRBD2. Trimming cost V 3 bases and J 2 bases; bases outside gene matches: 9. There are 16 residues in the CDR3. Germline-derived CDR1 and CDR2 are SGDLS and YYNGEE. The CDR3 DNA sequence: TGTGCCAGCAGCGCACGGACTAGACAAAACACAGATACGCAGTATTTT. This encodes CASSARTRQNTDTQYF.

The V and J genes are TRBV13 and TRBJ2-1; the match to TRBD1 covers 7 bases. This CDR3 has 15 residues. CDR1 is PRHDT and CDR2 is FYEKMQ in the germline V gene (reference sequence). V shed 1 base and J 2 bases; nucleotides not matched to a gene: 2. The CDR3 region has the DNA TGTGCCAGCAGCTTAGCACAGGGGCCCTACAATGAGCAGTTCTTC. Residues: CASSLAQGPYNEQFF.

This clone appeared a single time. The chain carries TRBV9 and TRBJ2-1; 7 bases align to TRBD2. J was trimmed by 5 bases and V by 6 bases; bases with no gene match: 14. CDR1 is SGDLS and CDR2 is YYNGEE in the germline V gene. The CDR3 is made up of 16 amino acids. The CDR3 DNA reads as TGTGCCAGCATCTCAAATAGGACTAGTTGGGACAATGAGCAGTTCTTC. Its translation: CASISNRTSWDNEQFF.

This clone was picked up a small number of times. This chain connects TRBV3-1 (or the pseudogene TRBV3-2) to TRBJ1-1; D perhaps matches TRBD1 (6 bases). Trimming removed 6 bases at V and 5 bases at J, with 16 bases between. CDR3 length equals 14 residues. Germline CDR1 LGHDT, CDR2 YNNKEL (reference sequence). The CDR3 spells CASRPPGGGTEAFF. The CDR3 nucleotides read TGTGCCAGCAGACCCCCGGGGGGCGGGACTGAAGCTTTCTTT.

This chain links TRBV5-1 with TRBJ1-1, with TRBD1 matching 9 bases. This CDR3 spans 15 amino acids. Per the germline V gene, CDR1 is SGHRS and CDR2 is YFSETQ. V gave up 4 bases and J gave up 3 bases; unmatched junction bases: 7. Written as DNA, the CDR3 is TGCGCCAGCAGCCCAGGACAGGGGACGGACACTGAAGCTTTCTTT. It specifies CASSPGQGTDTEAFF.

This sequence joins TRBV24-1 and TRBJ2-3, with 9 bases aligning to TRBD1. V lost 4 bases, J lost 3 bases, and 10 bases stayed unmatched. Germline loops: CDR1 KGHDR, CDR2 SFDVKD. The CDR3 has 17 residues. CDR3 region: CATSDPGQGKFTDTQYF. The CDR3 bases are TGTGCCACCAGTGACCCCGGACAGGGGAAGTTTACAGATACGCAGTATTTT.

The chain joins TRBV28 to TRBJ1-1, with 9 bases that match TRBD1. With 6 bases clipped from V and 1 base from J, the junction kept 6 bases outside the gene matches. Germline CDR1 is MDHEN and CDR2 is SYDVKM. The CDR3 spans 15 residues. For the CDR3, the DNA is TGTGCCAGCAGAGGGACAGGGATTTCGAACACTGAAGCTTTCTTT. Amino acids: CASRGTGISNTEAFF.

V is TRBV6-5 and J is TRBJ2-7; TRBD2 matches 7 bases. The V segment lost 1 base and the J segment 0 bases; nucleotides outside the gene matches: 3. CDR1 and CDR2 from the germline V gene are MNHEY and SVGAGI. The CDR3 spans 15 residues. CDR3 sequence: CASSYYGGGSYEQYF. CDR3 coding DNA: TGTGCCAGCAGTTACTATGGCGGGGGCTCCTACGAGCAGTACTTC.

This sequence joins TRBV5-4 and TRBJ1-2; 12 bases agree with TRBD1. The CDR3 runs 15 residues. In germline, CDR1 is SGHNT, CDR2 YYREEE (reference sequence). The V gene end was trimmed by 0 bases and the J gene end by 8 bases; junction bases not matched to a gene: 5. This CDR3 reads CASSLGGQGAFGYTF. In DNA, the CDR3 is TGTGCCAGCAGCTTGGGGGGACAGGGGGCTTTCGGCTACACCTTC.

V and J are TRBV3-1 (or the pseudogene TRBV3-2) and TRBJ1-2; D is unresolved. The V and J ends lost 5 bases and 7 bases respectively, with 17 bases between them. The length of the CDR3 is 14 residues. Germline CDR1 reads LGHDT; CDR2 reads YNNKEL (reference sequence). CDR3 in amino acids: CASSGRERTLGYTF. The CDR3 bases are TGTGCCAGCAGCGGCCGGGAAAGAACGCTTGGCTACACCTTC.

The chain has TRBV5-6 and TRBJ1-2, with a weak D call TRBD1 (6 bases). The CDR3 totals 13 residues. Trimming removed 5 bases from V and 8 bases from J, with 16 bases in between. Germline CDR1 SGHDT, CDR2 YYEEEE. This CDR3 reads CASRVTGVRGYTF. CDR3 DNA: TGTGCCAGCAGGGTGACAGGTGTCCGAGGCTACACCTTC.

The CDR3 bases are TGTGCCAGCAGTTACTCGGGCGGACTATCCTACGAGCAGTACTTC. This encodes CASSYSGGLSYEQYF. The rearrangement uses TRBV6-6 and TRBJ2-7; D may be TRBD2 (6 bases). Trimming pared 0 bases from V and 1 base from J, leaving 10 bases between. The CDR3 totals 15 residues. Per germline, CDR1 MNHNY and CDR2 SVGAGI (reference sequence).

This sequence joins TRBV28 and TRBJ1-2; D remains ambiguous. The CDR3 covers 16 residues. Germline loops: CDR1 MDHEN, CDR2 SYDVKM. Trimming left V 4 bases short and J 0 bases short, with 15 bases between. CDR3 sequence: CASSSDTLGANYGYTF. The DNA of the CDR3 is TGTGCCAGCAGTTCTGACACCCTGGGAGCTAACTATGGCTACACCTTC.

This clone was recorded once. The rearrangement joins TRBV9 to TRBJ2-1; 11 bases align to TRBD1. The CDR3 runs 16 residues. V shed 2 bases, J shed 8 bases, and the junction held 9 bases outside the gene matches. CDR1 SGDLS and CDR2 YYNGEE come from the germline V gene. The CDR3 protein is CASSVGGTGGFDEQFF. The CDR3 DNA is TGTGCCAGCAGCGTCGGGGGGACAGGGGGATTCGATGAGCAGTTCTTC. Based on the CDR3 plus reference TRBV9 and TRBJ2-1, the full variable domain is DSGVTQTPKHLITATGQRVTLRCSPRSGDLSVYWYQQSLDQGLQFLIQYYNGEERAKGNILERFSAQQFPDLHSELNLSSLELGDSALYFCASSVGGTGGFDEQFFGPGTRLTVL.

Regarding this clone: The same CDR3 also results from other DNA sequences found in this sample. The V call is TRBV19, the J call TRBJ1-1; D gene ambiguous. V dropped 1 base and J dropped 1 base, with 4 bases sitting between them. This CDR3 region has 13 residues. Germline V gives CDR1 LNHDA, CDR2 SQIVND (reference sequence). The CDR3 DNA sequence: TGTGCCAGTAGTATAGGCGGGAACACTGAAGCTTTCTTT. This encodes CASSIGGNTEAFF.